These 17 T cell receptor beta chains were sequenced from one sample in a study of blood T cell repertoires in COVID-19. TCRdb's copy holds only in-frame clones and misses some; the assay was immunoSEQ multiplex PCR. This sample carries some 83,000 clones, approximately 81% of them seen once, and the ten largest clones take 44%. The sequenced material came from peripheral blood. The receptors originated from a man older than 75 with acute or convalescent COVID-19.

This chain links TRBV27 with TRBJ1-1; the D gene is possibly TRBD1 (6 bases). Trimming removed 5 bases from V and 1 base from J, with 17 bases in between. CDR3 length equals 16 residues. Per germline, CDR1 MNHEY and CDR2 SMNVEV (reference sequence). CDR3 sequence: CASSLRDTHPNTEAFF. As DNA, the CDR3 is TGTGCCAGCAGTCTCCGGGACACCCACCCGAACACTGAAGCTTTCTTT.

This clone was found a few times. The junction and the germline gene differ at one end; a read error may be behind it. The chain combines TRBV5-1 with TRBJ1-4, with D hard to call. The CDR3 is made up of 13 amino acids. Germline CDR1 and CDR2: SGHRS and YFSETQ. The CDR3: CASSLGANEKLFF. The CDR3 bases are TGCGCCAGCAGCTTGGGGGCTAACGAAAAACTGTTTTTT.

The chain carries TRBV11-2 and TRBJ2-7; 7 bases match TRBD1. The CDR3 is made up of 13 amino acids. Per the germline V gene, CDR1 is SGHAT and CDR2 is FQNNGV. Germline trimming cut 6 bases from V and 7 bases from J; bases unmatched to any gene: 9. CDR3 sequence reads: CASSLGQVSEQYF. DNA for the CDR3: TGTGCCAGCAGTCTAGGACAGGTGTCTGAGCAGTACTTC.

CDR3 in DNA: TGTGCCATTGGACAGGGCGATCAGCCCCAGCATTTT. This translates into CAIGQGDQPQHF. This sequence joins TRBV10-3 and TRBJ1-5; 8 bases are a match to TRBD1. The V segment lost 9 bases and the J segment 5 bases; nucleotides outside the gene matches: 3. The V gene's germline CDR1 is ENHRY and CDR2 SYGVKD. The CDR3 contains 12 residues.

The genes are TRBV7-2 and TRBJ1-2; D ambiguous. The CDR3 has 14 amino acids. V gave up 4 bases and J gave up 8 bases, with 17 bases separating them. CDR1 is SGHTA and CDR2 is FQGNSA in the germline V gene. The CDR3, as DNA: TGTGCCAGCAGCTCCAGGACGGGGAGTGCCGGCTACACCTTC. Protein: CASSSRTGSAGYTF.

The CDR3 DNA is TGTGCCAGCAGCGTAGGGACTAGCGGCTACGAGCAGTACTTC. This translates into CASSVGTSGYEQYF. This rearrangement joins TRBV9 to TRBJ2-7; 10 positions match TRBD2. There are 14 residues in the CDR3. Looked up from germline, CDR1 is SGDLS and CDR2 is YYNGEE. With 0 bases clipped from V and 3 bases from J, the junction kept 0 bases outside the gene matches.

The gene calls are TRBV27 and TRBJ2-4; perhaps TRBD1 as D (5 bases). CDR3 size: 14 residues. Germline CDR1 and CDR2: MNHEY and SMNVEV (reference sequence). Trimming took off 5 bases at V and 3 bases at J, with 11 bases between the two ends. CDR3 nucleotide sequence: TGTGCCAGCAGTCCTCAGGGCGGCAAAAACATTCAGTACTTC. It codes for CASSPQGGKNIQYF.

A single count supports this clone. The chain uses TRBV4-1 and TRBJ2-7, with TRBD1 matching over 7 bases. Germline trimming cut 0 bases from V and 0 bases from J; bases unmatched to any gene: 8. This CDR3 comprises 17 residues. CDR1 and CDR2 (germline): MGHRA, YSYEKL. CDR3 residues: CASSQDRGSATSYEQYF. The DNA of the CDR3 is TGCGCCAGCAGCCAAGACAGGGGGTCTGCGACCTCCTACGAGCAGTACTTC.

The chain has TRBV5-1 and TRBJ2-1; TRBD1 agrees at 9 bases. The length of the CDR3 is 13 residues. Germline V gene lookup returns CDR1 SGHRS and CDR2 YFSETQ. Losses at the gene ends were 3 bases for V and 7 bases for J; bases not matched to a gene: 2. The CDR3 protein is CASSSTGGNEQFF. The CDR3 DNA reads TGCGCCAGCAGCTCGACAGGGGGAAATGAGCAGTTCTTC.

The chain employs TRBV7-9 and TRBJ1-4, with 10 bases identical to TRBD1. The germline V gene has CDR1 SEHNR and CDR2 FQNEAQ (reference sequence). The CDR3 sequence is 13 residues long. Trimming took 5 bases from V and 8 from J; bases not matched to a gene: 2. DNA for the CDR3: TGTGCCAGCAGCACGGGACAGGGGGAAAAACTGTTTTTT. Translating gives CASSTGQGEKLFF.

The chain links TRBV27 to TRBJ2-4; TRBD1 matches 8 bases. Germline loops: CDR1 MNHEY, CDR2 SMNVEV (reference sequence). Germline trimming cut 6 bases from V and 4 bases from J; bases unmatched to any gene: 8. CDR3 length equals 15 residues. As DNA, the CDR3 is TGTGCCAGCAGCTTTAGGTGGACAGGGAAAAACATTCAGTACTTC. It encodes CASSFRWTGKNIQYF.

This chain joins TRBV5-4 and TRBJ2-2, with D possibly being TRBD1 (5 bases). The CDR3 consists of 14 residues. In germline, CDR1 is SGHNT, CDR2 YYREEE (reference sequence). Trimming stripped 3 bases from V and 4 bases from J, with 10 bases between. CDR3 sequence (DNA): TGTGCCAGCAGCTCCCAGGGTTCCACCGGGGAGCTGTTTTTT. Translated, it gives CASSSQGSTGELFF.

This clone showed up just once. This chain joins TRBV5-6 and TRBJ2-7, with TRBD1 identical over 11 bases. V lost 2 bases and J lost 6; bases outside the gene matches: 7. The CDR3 extends over 15 amino acids. Looked up from germline, CDR1 is SGHDT and CDR2 is YYEEEE. The CDR3 bases are TGTGCCAGCAGCTTTAGGGGACAGGGGGAAGGCGAGCAGTACTTC. It translates to CASSFRGQGEGEQYF. Filled out from reference TRBV5-6 and TRBJ2-7, the complete variable domain reads DAGVTQSPTHLIKTRGQQVTLRCSPKSGHDTVSWYQQALGQGPQFIFQYYEEEERQRGNFPDRFSGHQFPNYSSELNVNALLLGDSALYLCASSFRGQGEGEQYFGPGTRLTVT.

This chain links TRBV6-5 with TRBJ1-2; no definite D call. V was shortened by 0 bases and J by 3 bases, with 8 bases between the two germline ends. Germline V gene sequence: CDR1 MNHEY, CDR2 SVGAGI. The CDR3 consists of 14 residues. CDR3 bases: TGTGCCAGCAGTTACTCCACAGCATACTATGGCTACACCTTC. Translating it yields CASSYSTAYYGYTF.

The J gene is TRBJ1-4, the V gene TRBV5-1; TRBD1 aligns across 7 bases. CDR1 and CDR2 from the germline V gene are SGHRS and YFSETQ. V lost 1 base to trimming and J lost 1 base; unmatched junction nucleotides: 4. The CDR3 spans 16 residues. Here the CDR3 reads CASSLTGAVTNEKLFF. Here the CDR3 DNA reads TGCGCCAGCAGCTTGACAGGGGCCGTAACTAATGAAAAACTGTTTTTT.

V gene TRBV5-1 combines with J gene TRBJ1-1; 7 positions match TRBD1. This CDR3 has 13 amino acids. The junction had 2 bases not matched to a gene; V was cut back by 0 bases and J by 6 bases. Germline values: CDR1 SGHRS, CDR2 YFSETQ. Written as DNA, the CDR3 is TGCGCCAGCAGCTTGGGGCAGGGGGCTGAAGCTTTCTTT. Its translation is CASSLGQGAEAFF.

The chain employs TRBV11-2 and TRBJ1-1; no clear D gene. The CDR3 spans 16 residues. The germline CDR1 and CDR2 sequences are SGHAT and FQNNGV. Trimming removed 2 bases from V and 1 base from J, with 14 bases in between. The DNA of the CDR3 is TGTGCCAGCAGCTTAAAATTCGGGGTTTCGAACACTGAAGCTTTCTTT. As protein: CASSLKFGVSNTEAFF.